This T cell receptor (beta chain) was retrieved from a study of PD-1 blockade in classical Hodgkin lymphoma (TCRdb year 2020). In terms of the full investigation: Nivolumab dosing was 3 mg/kg intravenously every 2 weeks, continuing until either disease progression or unacceptable toxicity. To define a peripheral blood immune signature of response to PD-1 blockade in classical Hodgkin lymphoma, the study combined TCR beta sequencing with CyTOF. General study outcomes and caveats: Baseline TCR diversity was reported to be lower in newly diagnosed patients than in healthy donors and to be lower still in relapsed/refractory patients. A significant rise by C4D1 was seen in CD4+ but not CD8+ TCR diversity (p=0.0027 vs p=0.16), with the rise being most apparent in complete responders (p=0.02). The study was restricted to a single clinical trial cohort, and the causes of repertoire differences, possibly disease activity or prior therapy, were left undefined. Trial patients with a complete response had baseline diversity similar to that of newly diagnosed patients, while partial responders and progressors had significantly lower diversity. Lower diversity was observed in patients in whom nivolumab was started less than 1 year after ASCT, and these patients were excluded from later analyses so that confounding by immune reconstitution would be avoided.

Taken with the paper, the label for time point translates to: cycle 4 day 1 (C4D1), after more than 5 weeks of nivolumab. Relapse after autologous stem cell transplantation had occurred in all trial patients, and cohorts A, B and C were distinguished by prior brentuximab vedotin exposure. A total of around 60 patients with relapsed/refractory classical Hodgkin lymphoma made up the trial cohort, and each patient's best overall response was complete response, partial response or progressive disease. Trial patients were treated with single-agent nivolumab in the multi-cohort phase II CheckMate 205 trial. An independent review committee assessed best overall response by applying the 2007 International Working Group response criteria. Trial PBMCs were collected immediately before nivolumab initiation (C1D1) and during therapy at cycle 2 day 1 and cycle 4 day 1. Peripheral blood was collected in 8 mL Vacutainer Cell Preparation Tubes, from which PBMCs were isolated by centrifugation and then cryopreserved.

The CDR3 numbers 16 residues from cysteine through phenylalanine. Only the CDR3 portion is preserved as DNA: 48 bases, with reading frame beginning at the first base. From the germline V gene, CDR1 is SGDLS and CDR2 is YYNGEE. The V and J ends are trimmed by 1 base and 6 bases, leaving 17 bases between them. Comments on this clone: Its antigen target is currently unknown. No base-level quality is on record; no much larger clone is a single base apart.

The Qiagen DNeasy kit was used to extract genomic DNA from unsorted PBMCs and from the negatively selected CD4+ and CD8+ fractions. Using primers that anneal to V and J segments, immunoSEQ multiplex PCR amplified the TCR beta CDR3 regions. A synthetic immune receptor repertoire was used to minimize amplification bias, and any residual bias was removed computationally once sequencing was done. In the authors' own workflow: Repertoire diversity was quantified as the Shannon entropy index using custom Python scripts. Unsorted, CD4+ and CD8+ repertoires were examined separately, except in combined analyses, for which CD4+ and CD8+ sequences were merged in silico. Clonal expansion was defined as a frequency increase of at least 2-fold after treatment compared with C1D1, and clones undetected at baseline were assigned a pseudocount of 0.5. Singleton clones were defined as clones with 0 or 1 copy at C1D1, and non-singleton clones were defined as clones with 2 or more copies. Clones expanded in unsorted samples were labelled as CD4+, CD8+ or unknown by matching protein sequences in sorted samples from the same patient. Wilcoxon tests on paired samples were used to test diversity changes from C1D1 to C4D1. What TCRdb holds here is the immuneACCESS table cut down to in-frame rearrangements. Part of the clones is not present; checked against another copy, under half of the missing clones reflect an unresolved V gene, and the others are unexplained. V and J calls and clone size are as listed in that table; D and trimming were resolved from the DNA. This sample is represented by about 20,000 clones; approximately 80% of them were singletons. Together, the top ten hold roughly 6.6% of the sample.

Rearrangement joined TRBV9 to TRBJ2-1; the D segment could be TRBD2, given 5 matching bases. This receptor was identified in a human donor with classical Hodgkin lymphoma. Sequenced material: peripheral blood mononuclear cells (PBMCs), taken before the fourth cycle of nivolumab. The sequence in DNA is TGTGCCAGCAGCGTATTCGATGTACCTCGGGGCAATGAGCAGTTCTTC. Translation gives CASSVFDVPRGNEQFF.